This T cell receptor (beta chain) originates from a study of blood T cell repertoires in COVID-19. The method was immunoSEQ multiplex PCR; TCRdb's version includes in-frame clones alone and lacks a portion of them. The table includes approximately 46,000 clones, approximately 85% detected once. The CDR3 loop spans 17 amino acids. V gave up 0 bases and J gave up 2 bases; unmatched junction bases: 6. Germline CDR1 reads LGHDT; CDR2 reads YNNKEL (reference sequence). The chain combines TRBV3-1 (or the pseudogene TRBV3-2) with TRBJ2-3, with TRBD2 matching over 9 bases. The sequence came from a human donor in a cohort sampled during active COVID-19. Sequencing was done on a sample of peripheral blood. CDR3 DNA: TGTGCCAGCAGCCAAGATAAGCGGGGGGCCTCCACAGATACGCAGTATTTT. It yields the protein CASSQDKRGASTDTQYF.